This T cell receptor (beta chain) was profiled in a study of blood T cell repertoires in COVID-19. Study summary: COVID-19 samples, acute and convalescent, were from the United States, Italy and Spain. T cells, B-cell-depleted T cells, or PBMCs supplied cDNA or gDNA.

Authors' methods: Scientists estimated how many nucleated cells there were by amplifying reference gene primers. Generated by immunoSEQ multiplex PCR, the TCRdb table keeps only in-frame clones and is missing some. D and trimming were read from the DNA, whereas the V and J calls and clone size are those reported in that table. Among some 87,000 clones listed, 65% to 80% were seen once. This clone was detected a few times. The sequence came from a woman of 80 years or more with active or convalescent COVID-19. Sequenced material: peripheral blood.

The CDR3 DNA reads TGTGCCAGCTCGAGGACGACAGACTCTGGAAACACCATATATTTT. Translated, it gives CASSRTTDSGNTIYF. The gene calls are TRBV18 and TRBJ1-3; D possibly corresponds to TRBD1 (5 bases). Germline lookup yields CDR1 KGHSH and CDR2 LQKENI. V was shortened by 6 bases and J by 0 bases, with 12 bases between the two germline ends. CDR3 size: 15 residues.